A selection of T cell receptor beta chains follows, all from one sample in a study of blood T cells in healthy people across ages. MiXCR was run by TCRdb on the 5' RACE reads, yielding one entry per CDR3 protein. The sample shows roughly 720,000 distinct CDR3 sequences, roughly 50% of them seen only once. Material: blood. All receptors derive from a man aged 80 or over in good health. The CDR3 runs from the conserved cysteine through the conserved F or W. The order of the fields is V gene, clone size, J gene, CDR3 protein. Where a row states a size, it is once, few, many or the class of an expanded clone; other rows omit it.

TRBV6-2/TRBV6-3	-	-	CASSPGLASSCEQYF
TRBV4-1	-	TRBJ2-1	CASSQVGTSGSNIRQFF
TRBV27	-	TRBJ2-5	CASSEVGGETRYF
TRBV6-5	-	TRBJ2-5	CASTETSGRWETQYF
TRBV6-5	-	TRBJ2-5	CASTQLFGETQYF
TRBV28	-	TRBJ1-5	CASKSGRHQPQHF
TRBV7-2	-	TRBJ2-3	CASSGRASGSPPDTQYF
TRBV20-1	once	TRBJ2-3	CSARDLAEGNTDTQYF
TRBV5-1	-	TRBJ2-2	CASKGQGRNTGELFF
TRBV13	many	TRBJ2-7	CASSPRNEQYF
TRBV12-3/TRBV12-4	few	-	CASSRLAGGEQYF
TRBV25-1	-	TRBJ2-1	CASSVFNEQFF
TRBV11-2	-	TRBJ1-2	CASSQGGDMGYGYTF
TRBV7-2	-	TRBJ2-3	CVSSSGLAEGYAYF
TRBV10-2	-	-	CASSHPGGKPYEQYF
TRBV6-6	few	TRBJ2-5	CASSYRTSGAQETQYF
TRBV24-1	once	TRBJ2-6	CATQSGNSGANVLTF
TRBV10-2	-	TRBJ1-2	CAVSGTGNSQGYTF
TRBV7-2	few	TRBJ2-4	CASSPAAGGWAKNIQYF
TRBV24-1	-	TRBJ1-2	CATSDTGDNYGYTF
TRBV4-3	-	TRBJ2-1	CASSQDRAGPYNEQFF
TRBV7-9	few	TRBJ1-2	CASSLARTGEFYGYTF
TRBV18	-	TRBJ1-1	CASSPDRERAFF
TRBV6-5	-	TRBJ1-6	CASSDSTGWPLHF
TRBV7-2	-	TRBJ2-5	CASSLGTGGQETQYF
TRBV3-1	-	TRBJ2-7	CASSQGSGCEQYF
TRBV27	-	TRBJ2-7	CASSLSGFEQYF
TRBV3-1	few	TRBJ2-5	CASSQDGRGQETQYF
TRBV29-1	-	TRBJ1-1	CSAGGENTEAFF
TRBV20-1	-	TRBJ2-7	CSAVLLAGPSYEQYF
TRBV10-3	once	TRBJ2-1	CAISESSPQGNEQFF
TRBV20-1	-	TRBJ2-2	CSARGGRNTGELFF
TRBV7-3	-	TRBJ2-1	CGSSLTGGRAYNEQFF
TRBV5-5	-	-	CASSLWIYEQYF
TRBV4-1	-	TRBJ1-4	CASSQDRDRGKQREKLFF